This T cell receptor beta chain was captured by sequencing in a study of blood T cell repertoires in COVID-19. Study in general: The samples span acute and convalescent COVID-19 from the United States, Italy and Spain.

Assay: immunoSEQ multiplex PCR; the TCRdb copy retains only in-frame clones and omits some. Here the sample spans hundreds of thousands of clones, 90% being singletons. V dropped 2 bases and J dropped 5; count of bases not matched to a gene: 10. Looked up from germline, CDR1 is MNHEY and CDR2 is SMNVEV (reference sequence). The CDR3 is 16 residues long. The source material was peripheral blood. This receptor was identified in a middle-aged woman with COVID-19, enrolled during active disease. The chain joins TRBV27 to TRBJ2-5; TRBD2 agrees at 8 bases. The CDR3 sequence is CASSLRGGKGWETQYF. CDR3 DNA sequence: TGTGCCAGCAGTTTACGGGGGGGCAAAGGTTGGGAGACCCAGTACTTC.